This T cell receptor beta chain is drawn from a study of blood T cells in healthy people across ages. Per the germline V gene, CDR1 is KGHDR and CDR2 is SFDVKD. This CDR3 has 14 amino acids. V lost 8 bases and J 2 bases, leaving 14 bases between the germline ends. A second PCR, run for about 7 to 11 cycles, used a sample-barcoded 5' primer plus a J-beta primer mix. In TCRdb, the 5' RACE reads were re-called with MiXCR into one record per CDR3 protein. The table records about 1.8 million distinct CDR3 sequences, roughly 52% of them present only once. The clonotype originates from a woman between 40 and 50 years old in good health. The material sequenced was blood. This chain links TRBV24-1 with TRBJ1-2; weak D call: TRBD1 (6 bases). The CDR3 nucleotides are TGTGCCACCAATGAGGGGGGCGCGAACTATGGCTACACCTTC. Amino acids: CATNEGGANYGYTF.